This is a list of T cell receptor beta chains from one sample in a study of cytomegalovirus exposure and HLA in healthy donors. Only in-frame clones appear in the TCRdb table, and some are missing; sequencing was by immunoSEQ multiplex PCR. The data show some 210,000 clones, roughly 84% seen once. Sequences were obtained from PBMCs. These receptors were taken from a young woman in good health and CMV-seropositive. CDR3s include the opening cysteine and the closing phenylalanine or tryptophan. Fields, in order: clone size, J gene, D gene, V gene, CDR3 protein, CDR3 DNA. The D gene is left open where the match is weak. Size is stated for part of the rows, as once, few or many counts, or as a class when the clone is expanded.

clone size: .
J gene: TRBJ2-7
D gene: TRBD2
V gene: TRBV11-2
CDR3 protein: CASSLGGSGRAYEQYF
CDR3 DNA: TGTGCCAGCAGCTTAGGGGGTAGCGGGAGAGCCTACGAGCAGTACTTC

clone size: .
J gene: TRBJ1-5
D gene: .
V gene: TRBV4-1
CDR3 protein: CASSQDFQGYNQPQHF
CDR3 DNA: TGCGCCAGCAGCCAAGATTTTCAGGGTTACAATCAGCCCCAGCATTTT

clone size: .
J gene: TRBJ1-1
D gene: TRBD1
V gene: TRBV18
CDR3 protein: CASSEGQGVNTEAFF
CDR3 DNA: TGTGCCAGCTCAGAAGGACAGGGCGTGAACACTGAAGCTTTCTTT

clone size: .
J gene: TRBJ1-2
D gene: .
V gene: TRBV7-6
CDR3 protein: CASSLNIGRNYGYTF
CDR3 DNA: TGTGCCAGCAGTTTAAACATAGGGAGAAACTATGGCTACACCTTC

clone size: .
J gene: TRBJ2-3
D gene: TRBD2
V gene: TRBV2
CDR3 protein: CASRPGTSGSYPDTQYF
CDR3 DNA: TGTGCCAGTCGACCGGGGACTAGCGGGAGCTATCCCGATACGCAGTATTTT

clone size: .
J gene: TRBJ2-7
D gene: TRBD1
V gene: TRBV11-2
CDR3 protein: CASSHGTGVVEQYF
CDR3 DNA: TGTGCCAGCAGCCATGGGACAGGGGTTGTGGAGCAGTACTTC

clone size: once
J gene: TRBJ2-1
D gene: .
V gene: TRBV7-2
CDR3 protein: CASSPSGGEQFF
CDR3 DNA: TGTGCCAGCAGCCCTTCCGGCGGTGAGCAGTTCTTC

clone size: .
J gene: TRBJ2-6
D gene: TRBD1
V gene: TRBV7-2
CDR3 protein: CASSLLPGQSSGANVLTF
CDR3 DNA: TGTGCCAGCAGCTTATTACCGGGACAGTCCTCTGGGGCCAACGTCCTGACTTTC

clone size: .
J gene: TRBJ2-7
D gene: .
V gene: TRBV5-1
CDR3 protein: CASSSVAVSPINEQYF
CDR3 DNA: TGCGCCAGCAGCTCGGTAGCGGTCTCTCCTATCAACGAGCAGTACTTC

clone size: .
J gene: TRBJ2-2
D gene: TRBD2
V gene: TRBV7-2
CDR3 protein: CASSLALAGVLTGELFF
CDR3 DNA: TGTGCCAGCAGCTTAGCGCTAGCGGGAGTGCTTACCGGGGAGCTGTTTTTT

clone size: .
J gene: TRBJ1-5
D gene: .
V gene: TRBV21-1
CDR3 protein: CASSRANQPQHF
CDR3 DNA: TGTGCCAGCTCGCGGGCCAATCAGCCCCAGCATTTT

clone size: .
J gene: TRBJ2-1
D gene: TRBD2
V gene: TRBV10-3
CDR3 protein: CAISEVRLAGPFF
CDR3 DNA: TGTGCCATCAGTGAGGTACGACTAGCGGGGCCCTTCTTC

clone size: .
J gene: TRBJ1-1
D gene: TRBD1
V gene: TRBV6-5
CDR3 protein: CASSWGQGAANTEAFF
CDR3 DNA: TGTGCCAGCAGTTGGGGACAGGGGGCGGCGAACACTGAAGCTTTCTTT

clone size: .
J gene: TRBJ2-5
D gene: TRBD2
V gene: TRBV4-1
CDR3 protein: CASRPLAGGPQTQYF
CDR3 DNA: TGCGCCAGCAGGCCGCTAGCGGGAGGGCCGCAGACCCAGTACTTC

clone size: .
J gene: TRBJ2-3
D gene: TRBD2
V gene: TRBV29-1
CDR3 protein: CSVDGLVTSGSGSTDTQYF
CDR3 DNA: TGCAGCGTTGATGGTCTGGTTACTAGCGGGAGCGGGAGCACAGATACGCAGTATTTT

clone size: .
J gene: TRBJ1-2
D gene: TRBD1
V gene: TRBV5-4
CDR3 protein: CASSLVDRDGYTF
CDR3 DNA: TGTGCCAGCAGCTTGGTGGACAGGGATGGCTACACCTTC

clone size: .
J gene: TRBJ2-7
D gene: TRBD2
V gene: TRBV5-1
CDR3 protein: CASKPGLEVSEQYF
CDR3 DNA: TGCGCCAGCAAACCGGGACTAGAGGTCTCCGAGCAGTACTTC

clone size: .
J gene: TRBJ1-5
D gene: .
V gene: TRBV27
CDR3 protein: CASSFSRGSNQPQHF
CDR3 DNA: TGTGCCAGCAGTTTCTCTAGGGGTAGCAATCAGCCCCAGCATTTT

clone size: .
J gene: TRBJ1-1
D gene: TRBD1
V gene: TRBV19
CDR3 protein: CASRYAGGVNTEAFF
CDR3 DNA: TGTGCCAGTAGGTACGCAGGGGGCGTAAACACTGAAGCTTTCTTT

clone size: .
J gene: TRBJ2-3
D gene: .
V gene: TRBV27
CDR3 protein: CASTGGGNTDTQYF
CDR3 DNA: TGTGCCAGCACAGGAGGGGGCAACACAGATACGCAGTATTTT

clone size: .
J gene: TRBJ1-1
D gene: .
V gene: TRBV29-1
CDR3 protein: CSVEDTGDAEAFF
CDR3 DNA: TGCAGCGTTGAAGATACGGGGGACGCTGAAGCTTTCTTT

clone size: .
J gene: TRBJ2-1
D gene: TRBD2
V gene: TRBV28
CDR3 protein: CASSLFREGPNEQFF
CDR3 DNA: TGTGCCAGCAGTTTATTCCGGGAGGGCCCCAATGAGCAGTTCTTC

clone size: .
J gene: TRBJ1-1
D gene: .
V gene: TRBV2
CDR3 protein: CASSESGGEFTEAFF
CDR3 DNA: TGTGCCAGCAGTGAAAGCGGGGGAGAGTTCACTGAAGCTTTCTTT

clone size: .
J gene: TRBJ1-1
D gene: .
V gene: TRBV28
CDR3 protein: CASTVRRGGDTEAFF
CDR3 DNA: TGTGCCAGCACGGTCCGAAGGGGAGGGGACACTGAAGCTTTCTTT

clone size: .
J gene: TRBJ1-1
D gene: TRBD1
V gene: TRBV27
CDR3 protein: CASSSGQGDTEAFF
CDR3 DNA: TGTGCCAGCAGTTCCGGACAGGGGGACACTGAAGCTTTCTTT

clone size: .
J gene: TRBJ1-1
D gene: .
V gene: TRBV28
CDR3 protein: CAITTGRGTEAFF
CDR3 DNA: TGTGCCATTACGACGGGGAGAGGTACTGAAGCTTTCTTT

clone size: .
J gene: TRBJ2-3
D gene: TRBD1
V gene: TRBV15
CDR3 protein: CATSSGWDRSTDTQYF
CDR3 DNA: TGTGCCACCAGCAGTGGGTGGGACAGAAGCACAGATACGCAGTATTTT

clone size: .
J gene: TRBJ2-4
D gene: .
V gene: TRBV6-1
CDR3 protein: CASSEPISKNIQYF
CDR3 DNA: TGTGCCAGCAGTGAACCTATAAGCAAAAACATTCAGTACTTC

clone size: .
J gene: TRBJ2-1
D gene: TRBD1
V gene: TRBV10-2
CDR3 protein: CASSLGTGGGSYNEQFF
CDR3 DNA: TGCGCCAGCAGTTTAGGGACAGGGGGGGGGTCCTACAATGAGCAGTTCTTC

clone size: .
J gene: TRBJ2-1
D gene: .
V gene: TRBV20-1
CDR3 protein: CSTSLGNEQFF
CDR3 DNA: TGCAGTACTTCCCTAGGCAATGAGCAGTTCTTC